This T cell receptor beta chain was sequenced during a study of shared clonotypes between healthy human individuals. Note on this clone: Its antigen is unidentified.

Here immunoSEQ multiplex PCR was the method, and the copy in TCRdb shows in-frame clones only, minus some. The sample lists hundreds of thousands of clones, more than 75% occurring once. Germline CDR1 and CDR2: SGHTA and FQGTGA. The CDR3 sequence is 13 residues long. V lost 4 bases to trimming and J lost 4 bases, with 7 bases between them. Study-level points and caveats: Among donors, sharing of clonotypes was expected to be affected by sequencing depth.

This TCR was recovered from a woman in her thirties or forties in good health. Some clones in this sample may be carry-over from other donors' samples. V and J are TRBV7-3 and TRBJ2-2, with a weak D call TRBD1 (6 bases). Sequencing was done on a sample of PBMCs. CDR3 in amino acids: CASSSGATGELFF. In DNA, the CDR3 is TGTGCCAGCAGCTCAGGGGCCACCGGGGAGCTGTTTTTT.